One and the same sample provided the 10 T cell receptor beta chains below, sequenced in a study of T cell responses to AZD1222 COVID-19 vaccine. The assay was immunoSEQ multiplex PCR, and TCRdb's table has in-frame clones only and misses some. In the table there are some 200,000 clones, approximately 90% of which are singletons. Sample: peripheral blood, taken 28 days after the second AZD1222 dose. These receptors originate from an adult who received the AZD1222 COVID-19 vaccine.

The V and J genes are TRBV3-1 (or the pseudogene TRBV3-2) and TRBJ2-1; 9 nucleotides line up with TRBD2. From germline, CDR1 is LGHDT and CDR2 YNNKEL (reference sequence). There are 16 residues in the CDR3. V lost 4 bases, J lost 10 bases, and 14 bases stayed unmatched. This CDR3 is CASSPPQAGGPREQFF. In nucleotides, the CDR3 is TGTGCCAGCAGCCCCCCCCAAGCGGGAGGTCCCAGGGAGCAGTTCTTC.

The chain carries TRBV28 and TRBJ1-2; D uncertain. Per germline, CDR1 MDHEN and CDR2 SYDVKM. CDR3 length: 13 amino acids. Trimming stripped 2 bases from V and 3 bases from J, with 7 bases between. Written as DNA, the CDR3 is TGTGCCAGCAGTTTAAGGAGGGACTATGGCTACACCTTC. This encodes CASSLRRDYGYTF.

The chain employs TRBV6-9 and TRBJ2-1, with D maybe TRBD1 (6 bases). Germline CDR1 is MNHGY and CDR2 is SVAAGI. There are 18 residues in the CDR3. Trimming removed 6 bases at V and 5 bases at J, with 26 bases between. CDR3 amino acids: CASSHPAVGSKGDNEQFF. The CDR3 nucleotides are TGTGCCAGCAGCCACCCGGCTGTAGGGAGTAAGGGGGACAATGAGCAGTTCTTC.

The V gene is TRBV5-1, the J gene TRBJ2-6, with D maybe TRBD2 (6 bases). From germline, CDR1 is SGHRS and CDR2 YFSETQ. This CDR3 comprises 16 residues. The germline V and J ends were trimmed by 4 bases and 0 bases, with 11 bases remaining between them. The CDR3 sequence: CASSTDGGSGANVLTF. Here the CDR3 DNA reads TGCGCCAGCAGCACGGACGGGGGCTCTGGGGCCAACGTCCTGACTTTC.

The chain recombines TRBV11-2 with TRBJ1-3, with D possibly matching TRBD1 (5 bases). The CDR3 extends over 13 amino acids. Germline-derived CDR1 and CDR2 are SGHAT and FQNNGV. The V end lost 6 bases, the J end lost 7 bases, and 13 bases lay between the germline ends. The CDR3 DNA reads as TGTGCCAGCAGAGTAGACCGGGACAACACCATATATTTT. Protein sequence: CASRVDRDNTIYF.

The V gene is TRBV5-5, the J gene TRBJ2-1, with 8 bases that match TRBD1. The CDR3 length is 16 residues. The trim removed 0 bases at V and 1 base at J, leaving 3 bases unmatched. CDR1 and CDR2 from the germline V gene are SGHKS and YYEKEE (reference sequence). The chain's CDR3 is CASSLEGTGSYNEQFF. For the CDR3, the DNA is TGTGCCAGCAGCTTGGAGGGGACAGGATCCTACAATGAGCAGTTCTTC.

The table lists this clone with a count of one. The gene calls are TRBV19 and TRBJ1-5; D perhaps matches TRBD1 (6 bases). Between the trimmed V and J ends, which lost 5 bases and 7 bases, there was a span of 21 bases. CDR1 is LNHDA, CDR2 SQIVND, per germline (reference sequence). The CDR3 covers 16 residues. The CDR3 here is CASSRHEGGSGQPQHF. The CDR3 nucleotides are TGTGCCAGTAGTCGTCATGAGGGGGGCTCTGGGCAGCCCCAGCATTTT.

The chain recombines TRBV2 with TRBJ2-2; TRBD1 might be the D (5 bases). V lost 7 bases and J lost 5, with 14 bases in between. The germline V gene has CDR1 SNHLY and CDR2 FYNNEI. The CDR3 extends over 14 amino acids. The CDR3 reads CASKDGATTGELFF. CDR3 bases: TGTGCCAGCAAGGATGGGGCCACTACCGGGGAGCTGTTTTTT.

This clone has a single count. The chain has TRBV28 and TRBJ2-5; D is tentatively TRBD1 or TRBD2 (7 bases each). CDR3 length equals 15 residues. Trimming stripped 2 bases from V and 5 bases from J, with 15 bases between. CDR1 and CDR2 (germline): MDHEN, SYDVKM. CDR3 region: CASSLTHRGGETQYF. In DNA form, the CDR3 reads TGTGCCAGCAGTTTAACCCACAGGGGAGGGGAGACCCAGTACTTC.

The V gene is TRBV12-5, the J gene TRBJ1-2; D uncertain. Germline CDR1 and CDR2: LGHNT and FRNRAP. V was pared by 0 bases and J by 4 bases, with 9 bases between. The CDR3 has 14 amino acids. Here the CDR3 reads CASGLVERSYGYTF. The CDR3 DNA reads as TGTGCTAGTGGTTTGGTAGAACGCAGCTATGGCTACACCTTC.